This entry concerns a single T cell receptor beta chain. V was shortened by 3 bases and J by 1 base, with 7 bases between the two germline ends. Germline CDR1 reads SGDLS; CDR2 reads YYNGEE. The CDR3 contains 13 residues. Profiled with immunoSEQ multiplex PCR; TCRdb holds only in-frame clones, not every one. The sample lists about 80,000 clones, about 97% occurring once. This specimen belongs to a study of technical replicates of blood from several donors. The sequence came from a human donor in good health. This chain links TRBV9 with TRBJ1-1; TRBD1 might be the D (6 bases). Source material: T cells isolated from PBMCs. CDR3 sequence reads: CASSETGNTEAFF. The CDR3 DNA sequence: TGTGCCAGCAGCGAGACAGGGAACACTGAAGCTTTCTTT. The whole variable domain, remainder taken from reference TRBV9 and TRBJ1-1, is DSGVTQTPKHLITATGQRVTLRCSPRSGDLSVYWYQQSLDQGLQFLIQYYNGEERAKGNILERFSAQQFPDLHSELNLSSLELGDSALYFCASSETGNTEAFFGQGTRLTVV.